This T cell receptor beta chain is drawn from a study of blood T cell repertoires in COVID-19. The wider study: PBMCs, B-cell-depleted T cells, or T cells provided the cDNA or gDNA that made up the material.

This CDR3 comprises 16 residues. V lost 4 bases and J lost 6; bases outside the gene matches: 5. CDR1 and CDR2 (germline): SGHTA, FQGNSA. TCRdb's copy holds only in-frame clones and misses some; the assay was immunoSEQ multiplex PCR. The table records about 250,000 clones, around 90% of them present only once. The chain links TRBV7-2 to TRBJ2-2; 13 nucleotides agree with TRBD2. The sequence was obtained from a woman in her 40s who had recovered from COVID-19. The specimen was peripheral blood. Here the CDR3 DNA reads TGTGCCAGCAGCTCCCGACTAGCGGGAGGTCCCGGGGAGCTGTTTTTT. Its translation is CASSSRLAGGPGELFF.